This TCR beta chain was sequenced during a study of T cells in localized non-small cell lung cancer. Generated by immunoSEQ multiplex PCR, the TCRdb table keeps only in-frame clones and is missing some. The sample has about 25,000 clones, around nine tenths seen once; the top ten hold roughly 2.6%. Material: peripheral blood, obtained before any cancer treatment. This sequence originates from a woman aged 40 to 75 with stage I lung adenocarcinoma.

The CDR3 DNA is TGTGCCAGCTCGTTCGGACAGGGAGATGGCTACACCTTC. Translated: CASSFGQGDGYTF. The chain combines TRBV18 with TRBJ1-2; 8 bases match TRBD1. The germline V gene has CDR1 KGHSH and CDR2 LQKENI. V trimming: 6 bases; J trimming: 6 bases; junction bases outside the gene matches: 6. The CDR3 contains 13 residues.